This TCR beta chain was documented in a study of blood T cell repertoires in COVID-19. This clone was counted between two and nine times. Participant ages covered roughly 18 to 89 years across 25 or so US areas. CDR1 and CDR2 (germline): MNHEY, SVGEGT. Unmatched junction bases numbered 5, after V lost 2 bases and J lost 4 bases. The CDR3 totals 15 residues. Per the original methods: Amplification with reference gene primers provided the estimates of nucleated cell counts. This table comes from immunoSEQ multiplex PCR, and its TCRdb copy is limited to in-frame clones, with some not included. The DNA gave D and trimming, while V, J and clone size come from that table. This sample has roughly 140,000 clones, with 84% found just once.

The sample taken for sequencing was PBMCs or T cells enriched from blood (not recorded which). This receptor was taken from a woman between 18 and 29 years old who had been exposed to COVID-19. This chain connects TRBV6-2 or TRBV6-3 to TRBJ2-7, with 10 bases matching TRBD2. The CDR3 loop is CASSYGTSENYEQYF. The CDR3 DNA follows: TGTGCCAGCAGTTACGGGACTAGCGAAAATTACGAGCAGTACTTC.